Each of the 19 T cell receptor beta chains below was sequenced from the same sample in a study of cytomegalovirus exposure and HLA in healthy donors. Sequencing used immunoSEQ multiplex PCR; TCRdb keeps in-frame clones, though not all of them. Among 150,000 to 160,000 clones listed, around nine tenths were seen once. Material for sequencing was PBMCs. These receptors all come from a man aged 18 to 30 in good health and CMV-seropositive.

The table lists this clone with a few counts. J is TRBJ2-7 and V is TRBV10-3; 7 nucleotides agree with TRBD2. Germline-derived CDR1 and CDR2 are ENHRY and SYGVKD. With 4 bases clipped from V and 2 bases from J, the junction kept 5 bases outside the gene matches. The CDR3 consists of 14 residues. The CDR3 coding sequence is TGTGCCATCAGTGCGGGGACTACGACCTACGAGCAGTACTTC. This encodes CAISAGTTTYEQYF.

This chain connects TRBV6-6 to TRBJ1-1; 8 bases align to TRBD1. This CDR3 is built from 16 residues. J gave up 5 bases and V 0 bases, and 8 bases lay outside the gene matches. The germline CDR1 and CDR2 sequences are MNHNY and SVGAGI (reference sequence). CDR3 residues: CASSYSRDRQRTEAFF. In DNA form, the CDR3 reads TGTGCCAGCAGTTACTCGAGGGACAGGCAACGGACTGAAGCTTTCTTT.

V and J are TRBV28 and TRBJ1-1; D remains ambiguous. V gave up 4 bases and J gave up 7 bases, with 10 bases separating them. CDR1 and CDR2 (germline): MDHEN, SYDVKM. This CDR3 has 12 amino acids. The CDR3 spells CASSSEGGEAFF. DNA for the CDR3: TGTGCCAGCAGTTCCGAGGGAGGTGAAGCTTTCTTT.

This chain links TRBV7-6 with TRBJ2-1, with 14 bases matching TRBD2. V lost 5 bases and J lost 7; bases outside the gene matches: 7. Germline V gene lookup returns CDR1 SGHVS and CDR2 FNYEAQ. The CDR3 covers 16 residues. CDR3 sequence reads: CASSRGLAGAENEQFF. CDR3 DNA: TGTGCCAGCAGCCGGGGACTAGCGGGGGCTGAGAATGAGCAGTTCTTC.

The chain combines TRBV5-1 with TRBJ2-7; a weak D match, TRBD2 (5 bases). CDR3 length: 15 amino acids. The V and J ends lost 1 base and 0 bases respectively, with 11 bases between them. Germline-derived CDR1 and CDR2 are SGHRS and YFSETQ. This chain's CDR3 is CASSLFDRDSYEQYF. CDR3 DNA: TGCGCCAGCAGCTTGTTTGACCGGGACTCCTACGAGCAGTACTTC.

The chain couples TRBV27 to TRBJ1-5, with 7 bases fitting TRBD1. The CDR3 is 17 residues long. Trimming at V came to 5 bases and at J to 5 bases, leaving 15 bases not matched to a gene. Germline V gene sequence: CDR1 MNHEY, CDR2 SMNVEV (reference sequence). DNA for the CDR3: TGTGCCAGCAGTCCGGACAGGCTGTTACAATCTTATCAGCCCCAGCATTTT. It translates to CASSPDRLLQSYQPQHF.

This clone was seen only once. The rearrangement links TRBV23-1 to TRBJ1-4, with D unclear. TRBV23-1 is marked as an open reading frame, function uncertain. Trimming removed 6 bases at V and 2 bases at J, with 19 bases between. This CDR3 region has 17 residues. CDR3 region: CASSLVHGEQTNEKLFF. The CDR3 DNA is TGCGCCAGCAGCCTGGTTCATGGGGAGCAGACTAATGAAAAACTGTTTTTT.

In nucleotides, the CDR3 is TGTGCCAGCAGCTTAGAAGGGGGCCAAGAGACCCAGTACTTC. This sequence encodes CASSLEGGQETQYF. This chain uses TRBV7-2 with TRBJ2-5, with a possible D match to TRBD1 (6 bases). V was shortened by 1 base and J by 1 base, with 7 bases between the two germline ends. The CDR3 runs to 14 residues. CDR1 is SGHTA and CDR2 is FQGNSA in the germline V gene. The variable domain in full, completed from reference TRBV7-2 and TRBJ2-5, reads GAGVSQSPSNKVTEKGKDVELRCDPISGHTALYWYRQSLGQGLEFLIYFQGNSAPDKSGLPSDRFSAERTGGSVSTLTIQRTQQEDSAVYLCASSLEGGQETQYFGPGTRLLVL.

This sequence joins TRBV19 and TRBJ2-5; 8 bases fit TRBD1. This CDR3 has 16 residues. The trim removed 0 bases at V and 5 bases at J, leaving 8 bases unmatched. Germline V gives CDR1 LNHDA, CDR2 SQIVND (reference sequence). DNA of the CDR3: TGTGCCAGTAGTATAGATATCAGGGGGCGCGGGGAGACCCAGTACTTC. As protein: CASSIDIRGRGETQYF.

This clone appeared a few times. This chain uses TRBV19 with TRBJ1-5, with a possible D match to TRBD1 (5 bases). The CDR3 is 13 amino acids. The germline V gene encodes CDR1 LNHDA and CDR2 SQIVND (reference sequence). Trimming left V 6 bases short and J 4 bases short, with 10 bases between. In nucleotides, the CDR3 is TGTGCCAGTAGGGGGGGAGGGAATCAGCCCCAGCATTTT. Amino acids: CASRGGGNQPQHF.

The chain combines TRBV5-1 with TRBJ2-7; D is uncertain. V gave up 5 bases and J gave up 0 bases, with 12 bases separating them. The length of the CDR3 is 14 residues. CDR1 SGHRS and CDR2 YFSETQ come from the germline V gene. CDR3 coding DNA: TGCGCCAGCAGGCTGACTTATTCCTCCTACGAGCAGTACTTC. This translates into CASRLTYSSYEQYF.

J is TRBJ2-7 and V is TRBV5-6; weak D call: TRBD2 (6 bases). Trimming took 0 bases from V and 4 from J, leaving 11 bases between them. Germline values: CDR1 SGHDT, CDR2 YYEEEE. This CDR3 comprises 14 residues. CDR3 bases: TGTGCCAGCAGCTTGGCCCTAGCGAGGTACGAGCAGTACTTC. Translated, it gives CASSLALARYEQYF.

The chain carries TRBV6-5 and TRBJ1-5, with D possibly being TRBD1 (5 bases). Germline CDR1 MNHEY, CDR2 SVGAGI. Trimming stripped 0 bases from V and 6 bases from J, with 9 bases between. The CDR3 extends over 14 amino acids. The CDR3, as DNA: TGTGCCAGCAGTTACTCGGGGCGGAGTCAGCCCCAGCATTTT. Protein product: CASSYSGRSQPQHF.

This CDR3 is CASSVGGQGEYEQFF. The CDR3 DNA reads as TGTGCCAGCAGCGTAGGAGGACAGGGGGAGTATGAGCAGTTCTTC. The V call is TRBV9, the J call TRBJ2-1; 10 positions agree with TRBD1. CDR1 SGDLS and CDR2 YYNGEE come from the germline V gene. With V trimmed by 0 bases and J by 8 bases, 5 bases remained unmatched. The CDR3 runs 15 residues.

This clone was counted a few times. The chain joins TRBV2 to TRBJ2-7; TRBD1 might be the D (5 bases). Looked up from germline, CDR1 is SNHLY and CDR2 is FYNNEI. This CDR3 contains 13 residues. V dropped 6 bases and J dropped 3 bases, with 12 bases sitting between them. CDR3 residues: CASSRELGYEQYF. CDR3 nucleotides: TGTGCCAGCAGCAGGGAATTGGGCTACGAGCAGTACTTC.

DNA of the CDR3: TGTGCCAGCAGCTTAAACAGAGCCTACGAGCAGTACTTC. It codes for CASSLNRAYEQYF. The chain employs TRBV5-6 and TRBJ2-7; unclear D gene. CDR1 is SGHDT and CDR2 is YYEEEE in the germline V gene. The V end lost 2 bases, the J end lost 2 bases, and 8 bases lay between the germline ends. The CDR3 is 13 residues long.

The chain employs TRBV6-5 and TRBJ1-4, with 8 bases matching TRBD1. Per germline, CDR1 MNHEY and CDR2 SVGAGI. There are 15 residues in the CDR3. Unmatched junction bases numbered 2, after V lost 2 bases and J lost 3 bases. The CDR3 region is CASSYRTGPNEKLFF. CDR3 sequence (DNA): TGTGCCAGCAGTTACCGGACAGGGCCTAATGAAAAACTGTTTTTT.

The CDR3 nucleotides are TGTGCCAGCAGCTTAGGTACTAGGCGGGGTAGCTCCTACAATGAGCAGTTCTTC. Translating gives CASSLGTRRGSSYNEQFF. This chain joins TRBV7-9 and TRBJ2-1; possible D gene TRBD2, 6 bases. Germline lookup yields CDR1 SEHNR and CDR2 FQNEAQ (reference sequence). V dropped 1 base and J dropped 0 bases, with 16 bases sitting between them. The CDR3 contains 18 residues.

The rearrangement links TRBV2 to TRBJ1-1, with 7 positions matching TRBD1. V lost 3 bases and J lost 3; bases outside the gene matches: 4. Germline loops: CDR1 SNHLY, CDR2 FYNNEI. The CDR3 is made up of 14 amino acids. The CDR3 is CASSDRGRYTEAFF. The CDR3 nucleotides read TGTGCCAGCAGTGACAGGGGGAGGTACACTGAAGCTTTCTTT. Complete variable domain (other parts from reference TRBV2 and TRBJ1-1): EPEVTQTPSHQVTQMGQEVILRCVPISNHLYFYWYRQILGQKVEFLVSFYNNEISEKSEIFDDQFSVERPDGSNFTLKIRSTKLEDSAMYFCASSDRGRYTEAFFGQGTRLTVV.